This TCR beta chain is drawn from a study of T and B cells in COVID-19 patients. Overall study context: COVID-19 patients gave peripheral blood either during active infection or after recovery.

Study-level results: Active COVID-19 showed highly clonal TRB repertoires; recovery showed diversity and richness above healthy donors.

TRB was amplified from around 250-460 ng of blood genomic DNA. CDR1 and CDR2 (germline): SGHNT, YYREEE (reference sequence). This CDR3 is built from 14 residues. The ends were cut back, 2 bases at V and 8 bases at J, with 13 bases in the middle. TRB rearrangements were amplified by multiplex PCR with BIOMED2 TRB-A/B primers. TCRdb reprocessed the multiplex PCR reads with MiXCR, giving one entry per CDR3 protein. The table has approximately 16,000 distinct CDR3 sequences, roughly 29% seen once. To note about this clonotype: The target antigen is unknown.

The clonotype comes from a human donor who had recovered from COVID-19. Sequences were obtained from blood. The V and J genes are TRBV5-4 and TRBJ1-4, with unresolved D. The CDR3 loop reads CASSLIGPTEKLFF. Written as DNA, the CDR3 is TGTGCCAGCAGCTTAATAGGGCCCACCGAAAAACTGTTTTTT. Combining the CDR3 with reference TRBV5-4 and TRBJ1-4 gives the whole variable domain ETGVTQSPTHLIKTRGQQVTLRCSSQSGHNTVSWYQQALGQGPQFIFQYYREEENGRGNFPPRFSGLQFPNYSSELNVNALELDDSALYLCASSLIGPTEKLFFGSGTQLSVL.